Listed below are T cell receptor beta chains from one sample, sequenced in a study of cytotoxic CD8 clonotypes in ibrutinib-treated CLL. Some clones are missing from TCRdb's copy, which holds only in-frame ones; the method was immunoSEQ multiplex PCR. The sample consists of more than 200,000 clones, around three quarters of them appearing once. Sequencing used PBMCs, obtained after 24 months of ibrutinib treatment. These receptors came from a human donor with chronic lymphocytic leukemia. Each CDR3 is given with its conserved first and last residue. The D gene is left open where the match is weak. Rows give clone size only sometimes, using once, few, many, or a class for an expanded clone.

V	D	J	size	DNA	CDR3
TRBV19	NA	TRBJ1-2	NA	TGTGCCAGTCTCCCGACGGCTGGAGGCTACACCTTC	CASLPTAGGYTF
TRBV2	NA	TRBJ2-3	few	TGTGCCAGCAGGGTAGAGTTTACAGATACGCAGTATTTT	CASRVEFTDTQYF
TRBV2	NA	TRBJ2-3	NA	TGTGCCAGCAGTGTTCGGACTGCCCCTATAACAGATACGCAGTATTTT	CASSVRTAPITDTQYF
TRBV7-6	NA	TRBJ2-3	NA	TGTGCCAGCAGCTTAAGGGGGAGGGTGCCAGATACGCAGTATTTT	CASSLRGRVPDTQYF
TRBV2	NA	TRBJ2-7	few	TGTGCCAGCAGTTCGCTGTGGGAGGTGTACGAGCAGTACTTC	CASSSLWEVYEQYF
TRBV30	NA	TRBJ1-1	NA	TGTGCCTGGAGTTACGGAACGAACACTGAAGCTTTCTTT	CAWSYGTNTEAFF
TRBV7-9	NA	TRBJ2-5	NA	TGTGCCAGCACCCATCCTAGCCCCCAAGAGACCCAGTACTTC	CASTHPSPQETQYF
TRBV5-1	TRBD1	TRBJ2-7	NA	TGCGCCAGCAGCTTAAGACAGGGGGCTAACGAGCAGTACTTC	CASSLRQGANEQYF
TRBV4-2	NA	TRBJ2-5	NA	TGTGCCAGCAGCCAAGTACTTGGGGGAGCGATGAAGACCCAGTACTTC	CASSQVLGGAMKTQYF
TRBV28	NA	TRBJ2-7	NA	TGTGCCAGCAGTTTAAAACAGCTAGAGCAGTACTTC	CASSLKQLEQYF
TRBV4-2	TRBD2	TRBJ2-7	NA	TGTGCCAGCAGCCAGGCCGGGACTAGCGGCTCCTACGAGCAGTACTTC	CASSQAGTSGSYEQYF
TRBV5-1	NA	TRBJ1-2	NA	TGCGCCAGCAGCGCGGCCCCAAGGGACTATGGCTACACCTTC	CASSAAPRDYGYTF
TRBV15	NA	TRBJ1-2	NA	TGTGCCACCAGCAGAGAGGGGACGGGTCCCTATGGCTACACCTTC	CATSREGTGPYGYTF
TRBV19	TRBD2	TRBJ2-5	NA	TGTGCCAGTAGTTTCCTTAGCGGGAGACAAGAGACCCAGTACTTC	CASSFLSGRQETQYF
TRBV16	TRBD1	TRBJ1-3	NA	TGTGCCAGCAGCCCCGACCAGGGGGCCTCTGGAAACACCATATATTTT	CASSPDQGASGNTIYF
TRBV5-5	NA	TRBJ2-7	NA	TGTGCCAGCAGCTGGTCGGGTGCGGGACTTGGATACGAGCAGTACTTC	CASSWSGAGLGYEQYF
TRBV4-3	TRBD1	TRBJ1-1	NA	TGCGCCAGCAGCCAAGCTATATTCGTCGGACAGGGGAACACTGAAGCTTTCTTT	CASSQAIFVGQGNTEAFF
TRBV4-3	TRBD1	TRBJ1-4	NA	TGCGCCAGCAGCCAAGGACAGGGAGGTGAAAAACTGTTTTTT	CASSQGQGGEKLFF
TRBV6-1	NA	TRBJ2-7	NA	TGTGCCAGCGACAGGAGTAACGAGCAGTACTTC	CASDRSNEQYF
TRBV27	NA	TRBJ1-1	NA	TGTGCCAGCAGTTTATTTCCGAACACTGAAGCTTTCTTT	CASSLFPNTEAFF
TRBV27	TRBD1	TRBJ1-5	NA	TGTGCCAGCAGCCGATCAGCCGGGACAGGATATAATCAGCCCCAGCATTTT	CASSRSAGTGYNQPQHF
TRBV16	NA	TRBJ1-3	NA	TGTGCCAGCAGCCAATTCCAGGGGAACCCTGGAAACACCATATATTTT	CASSQFQGNPGNTIYF
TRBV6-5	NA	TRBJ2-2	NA	TGTGCCAGCAGCCTCATAAGGGGAGCCGGGGAGCTGTTTTTT	CASSLIRGAGELFF
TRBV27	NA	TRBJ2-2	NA	TGTGCCAGCAGTTTACTTTCAGCAGACACCGGGGAGCTGTTTTTT	CASSLLSADTGELFF
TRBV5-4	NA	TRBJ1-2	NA	TGTGCCAGCAGCTTGCACGGGGACTATGGCTACACCTTC	CASSLHGDYGYTF
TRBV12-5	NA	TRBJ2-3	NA	TGTGCTAGTGCCTTGGGTGTTGGGAGCACAGATACGCAGTATTTT	CASALGVGSTDTQYF
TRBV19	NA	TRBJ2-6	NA	TGTGCCAGTAGTATAGCCGGTCCAGGGTCTGGGGCCAACGTCCTGACTTTC	CASSIAGPGSGANVLTF
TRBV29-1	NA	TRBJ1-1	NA	TGCAGCGTTGTGCCGGCGCTAGCCACTGAAGCTTTCTTT	CSVVPALATEAFF
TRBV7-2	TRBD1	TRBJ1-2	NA	TGTGCCAGCAGCTCCAGAGGGGTCGGGGCAGGGGGCAGCACCTTC	CASSSRGVGAGGSTF
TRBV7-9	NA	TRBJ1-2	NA	TGTGCCAGCAGCTTATCCTCTGGAGATGGCTACACCTTC	CASSLSSGDGYTF
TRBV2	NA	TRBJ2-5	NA	TGTGCCAGCAGGGGCCATACAGGGCAAGAGACCCAGTACTTC	CASRGHTGQETQYF
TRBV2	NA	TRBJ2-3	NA	TGTGCCAGCAGTGAAGTATCCCCAGATACGCAGTATTTT	CASSEVSPDTQYF
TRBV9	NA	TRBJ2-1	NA	TGTGCCAGCAGCACCCGGGGTAGCTCCTACAATGAGCAGTTCTTC	CASSTRGSSYNEQFF
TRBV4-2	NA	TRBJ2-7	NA	TGTGCCAGCAGCCAACTAGACGAGCAGTACTTC	CASSQLDEQYF
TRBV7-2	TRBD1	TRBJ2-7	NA	TGTGCCAGCAGCCCCTACAGGGGGAGCTCCTACGAGCAGTACTTC	CASSPYRGSSYEQYF
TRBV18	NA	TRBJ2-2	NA	TGTGCCAGCGGGCGCGTGGGTCCGGAGCTGTTTTTT	CASGRVGPELFF
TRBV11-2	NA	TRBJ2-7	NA	TGTGCCAGCAGCAAGGAGTACGAGCAGTACTTC	CASSKEYEQYF
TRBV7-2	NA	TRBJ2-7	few	TGTGCCAGCAGCCTCAGAGAGTCCCTCCACGAGCAGTACTTC	CASSLRESLHEQYF
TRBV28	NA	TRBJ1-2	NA	TGTGCCAGCTTAGCTGGGGACTTCAACTATGGCTACACCTTC	CASLAGDFNYGYTF
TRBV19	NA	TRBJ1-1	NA	TGTGCCAGTAGACCGCCCGGACGGTTGAACACTGAAGCTTTCTTT	CASRPPGRLNTEAFF
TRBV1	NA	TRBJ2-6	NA	TGCACCAGCAGCCCCTGGGGAGGGAGCGGGGCCAACGTCCTGACTTTC	CTSSPWGGSGANVLTF
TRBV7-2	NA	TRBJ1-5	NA	TGTGCCAGCAGCTCGACAGCGTATAGCAATCAGCCCCAGCATTTT	CASSSTAYSNQPQHF
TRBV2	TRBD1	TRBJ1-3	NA	TGTGCCAGCGTGTTCCTTTGGGGACAGGGAGAAAACACCATATATTTT	CASVFLWGQGENTIYF
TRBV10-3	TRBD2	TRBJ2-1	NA	TGTGCCATCAGTGAGTCATCTGCGGGAGTTGTCAATGAGCAGTTCTTC	CAISESSAGVVNEQFF
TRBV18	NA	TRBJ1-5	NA	TGTGCCAGCTCACCCCAGAGCCTTAGCAATCAGCCCCAGCATTTT	CASSPQSLSNQPQHF
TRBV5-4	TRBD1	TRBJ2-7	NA	TGTGCCAGCAGCTTGAGAGGGGACAGCCGAAACGAGCAGTACTTC	CASSLRGDSRNEQYF
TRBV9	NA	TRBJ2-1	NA	TGTGCCAGCAGCGTAGGGGAGTACAATGAGCAGTTCTTC	CASSVGEYNEQFF
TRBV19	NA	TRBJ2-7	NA	TGTGCCAGTAGTATTGGTTTCCTAGCCGCCTACGAGCAGTACTTC	CASSIGFLAAYEQYF
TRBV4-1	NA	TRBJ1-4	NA	TGCGCCAGCAGCCAAGGGATCGGGGAGGCTAATGAAAAACTGTTTTTT	CASSQGIGEANEKLFF
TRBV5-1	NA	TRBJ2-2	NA	TGCGCCAGCAGCCTTCTCCCGAACACCGGGGAGCTGTTTTTT	CASSLLPNTGELFF
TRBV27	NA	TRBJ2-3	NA	TGTGCCAGCAGTCTACGACTAAGAACGATGGGGACAGATACGCAGTATTTT	CASSLRLRTMGTDTQYF
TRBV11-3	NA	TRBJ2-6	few	TGTGCCAGCAGCTCCCATTCTGGGGCCAACGTCCTGACTTTC	CASSSHSGANVLTF
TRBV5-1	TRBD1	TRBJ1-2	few	TGCGCCAGCAGCACCGACAGGGGGCATGGCTACACCTTC	CASSTDRGHGYTF
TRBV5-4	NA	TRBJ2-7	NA	TGTGCCAGCAGCTCATCAATCCGGGCCGACGGGTCCCACGAGCAGTACTTC	CASSSSIRADGSHEQYF
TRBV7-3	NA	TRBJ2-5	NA	TGTGCCAGCAGCTTACGGGCAGGGCTGGGGGAGACCCAGTACTTC	CASSLRAGLGETQYF